This TCR beta chain was observed in a study of OX40 agonist ivuxolimab in advanced cancers. Turning to the study itself: The study treated patients with ivuxolimab, an agonistic anti-OX40 (CD134) antibody. Three patients showed partial responses: one hepatocellular carcinoma and two cutaneous melanoma cases.

Repertoires were generated with immunoSEQ multiplex PCR, while TCRdb's copy carries only in-frame clones and drops some. Among approximately 49,000 clones, less than 85% were seen once, and the ten largest hold roughly 20%. With V trimmed by 6 bases and J by 6 bases, 9 bases remained unmatched. The CDR3 runs to 15 residues. Germline V gene lookup returns CDR1 SNHLY and CDR2 FYNNEI. The rearrangement links TRBV2 to TRBJ2-2; 8 bases are a match to TRBD1. The source was CD4+ or CD8+ T cells sorted from blood, collected in a trial of the OX40 agonist ivuxolimab. The source is an adult with an advanced solid tumor such as melanoma, head and neck, liver or kidney cancer. DNA of the CDR3: TGTGCCAGCAGGGCAAGACAGGGGCAAGCCGGGGAGCTGTTTTTT. The encoded protein is CASRARQGQAGELFF.